This TCR beta chain was observed in a study of blood T cell repertoires in COVID-19. Study-wide background: Some COVID-19 samples were acute and others convalescent; all came from the United States, Italy and Spain. The cDNA or gDNA used as material had been derived from T cells, B-cell-depleted T cells, or PBMCs.

As processed by the authors: Scientists estimated how many nucleated cells there were by amplifying reference gene primers. Repertoires were generated with immunoSEQ multiplex PCR, while TCRdb's copy carries only in-frame clones and drops some. Clone size and V and J calls were adopted from that table, with D and trimming inferred from the DNA. The table lists about 150,000 clones, about 80% of them singletons. V shed 9 bases and J 5 bases; nucleotides not matched to a gene: 2. The germline V gene has CDR1 LNHDA and CDR2 SQIVND (reference sequence). The CDR3 has 11 amino acids. The rearrangement uses TRBV19 and TRBJ2-5; 8 nucleotides match TRBD1. The source is a man aged 60-69 years with acute or convalescent COVID-19. Sequenced input: peripheral blood. The CDR3 coding sequence is TGTGCCAGCCGACAGGGGGAGACCCAGTACTTC. Its translation: CASRQGETQYF.